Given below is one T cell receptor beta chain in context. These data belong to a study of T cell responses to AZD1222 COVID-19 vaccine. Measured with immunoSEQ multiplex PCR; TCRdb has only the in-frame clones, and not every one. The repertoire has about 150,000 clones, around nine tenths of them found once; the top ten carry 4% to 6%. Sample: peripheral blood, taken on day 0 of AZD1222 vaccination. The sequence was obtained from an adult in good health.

CDR3 amino acids: CSASWASGLIGSYNEQFF. CDR3 DNA sequence: TGCAGTGCTAGTTGGGCTAGCGGGTTAATTGGCTCCTACAATGAGCAGTTCTTC. The rearrangement uses TRBV20-1 and TRBJ2-1, with 8 bases that match TRBD2. Germline CDR1 and CDR2: DFQATT and SNEGSKA (reference sequence). This CDR3 is built from 18 residues. The ends lost 3 bases at V and 0 bases at J; junction bases unmatched: 13.